This T cell receptor beta chain was captured by sequencing in a study of monozygotic twins with inflammatory bowel disease. Study findings and constraints: Lower TCRbeta diversity (inverse Simpson) was seen in IBD patients than in healthy co-twins.

Whole blood that had not undergone T cell sorting provided the isolated total RNA. TCRalpha along with TCRbeta cDNA was subjected to two nested PCRs lasting 16 and 9 cycles. TCRdb re-analyzed the 5' RACE reads; it lists each CDR3 protein once, without DNA. The sample totals around 450,000 distinct CDR3 sequences. In the case of this clonotype: Its antigen is unknown.

CDR1 is SGHTA and CDR2 is FQGNSA in the germline V gene. The CDR3 loop spans 16 amino acids. This receptor was identified in a human donor with ulcerative colitis or Crohn's disease, or a healthy co-twin of an affected twin (not recorded which). The chain recombines TRBV7-2 with TRBJ2-7; as DNA is missing, the TRBD2 call by TCRdb cannot be tested. Sequencing used blood. The CDR3 is CASSTPGTSGSYEQYF.